This T cell receptor beta chain was recovered during a study of cytomegalovirus exposure and HLA in healthy donors. The study ran its PCR with 60 Vbeta and 13 Jbeta primers. Some clones are missing from TCRdb's copy, which holds only in-frame ones; the method was immunoSEQ multiplex PCR. The sample consists of roughly 54,000 clones, about two thirds of them appearing once. Trimming cost V 5 bases and J 7 bases, with 18 bases left between them. Germline V CDR1 and CDR2: SNHLY, FYNNEI. This CDR3 region has 15 residues. Study results and caveats: Earlier analysis yielded a pattern in which most TCR beta V segments were productive about 90% or about 30% of the time.

This clone was detected a few times. Its antigen is unidentified. The genes are TRBV2 and TRBJ2-1; TRBD2 might be the D (7 bases). Material: PBMCs. The TCR sequence derives from a woman aged 60-75 years in good health and CMV-seropositive. CDR3 amino acids: CASSRRGPEGNEQFF. The CDR3 region has the DNA TGTGCCAGCAGTAGGCGGGGGCCAGAAGGAAATGAGCAGTTCTTC.